The 8 T cell receptor beta chains below all came from one sample that was sequenced in a study of blood T cell repertoires in COVID-19. Sequencing was performed with immunoSEQ multiplex PCR; in TCRdb, only in-frame clones are kept and a portion is missing. The table has 150,000 or so clones, around 79% seen once. Source material: peripheral blood. The receptors originated from a woman aged 70-85 years with COVID-19, enrolled during active disease.

This clone was counted between two and nine times. V usage is TRBV7-2 and J usage is TRBJ1-2; 8 bases map to TRBD1. V gave up 5 bases and J gave up 8 bases; unmatched junction bases: 16. This CDR3 spans 16 amino acids. Germline CDR1 SGHTA, CDR2 FQGNSA. The CDR3 DNA reads as TGTGCCAGCAGCCAAAAGACAGGGGAGGGGTACCGAGGCTACACCTTC. This encodes CASSQKTGEGYRGYTF.

The chain has TRBV9 and TRBJ2-3, with D possibly being TRBD2 (6 bases). The germline gives CDR1 SGDLS, CDR2 YYNGEE. The V end was cut by 0 bases, the J end by 3 bases, with 11 bases between. The CDR3 covers 15 residues. The CDR3 sequence is CASSVGRGRTDTQYF. In nucleotides, the CDR3 is TGTGCCAGCAGCGTAGGAAGAGGGAGGACAGATACGCAGTATTTT. The full variable domain, its missing parts supplied by reference TRBV9 and TRBJ2-3, is DSGVTQTPKHLITATGQRVTLRCSPRSGDLSVYWYQQSLDQGLQFLIQYYNGEERAKGNILERFSAQQFPDLHSELNLSSLELGDSALYFCASSVGRGRTDTQYFGPGTRLTVL.

The CDR3 sequence is CASSQDLPVAGGFRADTQYF. DNA for the CDR3: TGTGCCAGCAGCCAAGATCTCCCTGTAGCGGGGGGCTTTCGCGCAGATACGCAGTATTTT. The chain joins TRBV4-2 to TRBJ2-3, with 10 bases aligning to TRBD2. The V gene end was trimmed by 0 bases and the J gene end by 4 bases; junction bases not matched to a gene: 16. The germline CDR1 and CDR2 sequences are LGHNA and YNFKEQ. The CDR3 contains 20 residues.

The chain carries TRBV9 and TRBJ2-2, with D maybe TRBD2 (7 bases). V was trimmed by 3 bases and J by 0 bases, leaving 18 bases between them. There are 18 residues in the CDR3. CDR1 SGDLS and CDR2 YYNGEE come from the germline V gene. The CDR3 reads CASSARGGGGANTGELFF. Written as DNA, the CDR3 is TGTGCCAGCAGCGCCCGCGGAGGGGGGGGTGCGAACACCGGGGAGCTGTTTTTT.

The V and J genes are TRBV2 and TRBJ1-1; 8 nucleotides line up with TRBD1. The germline gives CDR1 SNHLY, CDR2 FYNNEI. V was clipped by 6 bases and J by 1 base; unmatched bases: 7. The CDR3 length is 15 residues. CDR3 protein: CASSPTGQGNTEAFF. In DNA form, the CDR3 reads TGTGCCAGCAGCCCCACCGGACAGGGGAACACTGAAGCTTTCTTT. Filled out from reference TRBV2 and TRBJ1-1, the complete variable domain reads EPEVTQTPSHQVTQMGQEVILRCVPISNHLYFYWYRQILGQKVEFLVSFYNNEISEKSEIFDDQFSVERPDGSNFTLKIRSTKLEDSAMYFCASSPTGQGNTEAFFGQGTRLTVV.

The chain has TRBV29-1 and TRBJ2-5; 7 bases align to TRBD2. Looked up from germline, CDR1 is SQVTM and CDR2 is ANQGSEA. The V segment lost 7 bases and the J segment 5 bases; nucleotides outside the gene matches: 22. The CDR3 totals 17 residues. CDR3 nucleotides: TGCAGCGCCGGAATGTCCCGGGGAGGGTCCTTTCCGGAGACCCAGTACTTC. This codes for CSAGMSRGGSFPETQYF.

This sequence joins TRBV6-5 and TRBJ1-6, with D possibly being TRBD1 (6 bases). From germline, CDR1 is MNHEY and CDR2 SVGAGI. Trimming removed 4 bases from V and 9 bases from J, with 19 bases in between. The CDR3 sequence is 16 residues long. In DNA form, the CDR3 reads TGTGCCAGCAGTTTCTCCGTAACAGGGTCGGGTTCACCCCTCCACTTT. Amino acid sequence: CASSFSVTGSGSPLHF.

The chain recombines TRBV5-1 with TRBJ2-7, with 11 positions matching TRBD1. There are 15 residues in the CDR3. From germline, CDR1 is SGHRS and CDR2 YFSETQ. The V and J ends lost 4 bases and 7 bases, in that order; junction bases with no gene match: 10. DNA for the CDR3: TGCGCCAGCAGCCCCCCCGGGACAGGGGGGAAAGAGCAGTACTTC. It encodes CASSPPGTGGKEQYF.